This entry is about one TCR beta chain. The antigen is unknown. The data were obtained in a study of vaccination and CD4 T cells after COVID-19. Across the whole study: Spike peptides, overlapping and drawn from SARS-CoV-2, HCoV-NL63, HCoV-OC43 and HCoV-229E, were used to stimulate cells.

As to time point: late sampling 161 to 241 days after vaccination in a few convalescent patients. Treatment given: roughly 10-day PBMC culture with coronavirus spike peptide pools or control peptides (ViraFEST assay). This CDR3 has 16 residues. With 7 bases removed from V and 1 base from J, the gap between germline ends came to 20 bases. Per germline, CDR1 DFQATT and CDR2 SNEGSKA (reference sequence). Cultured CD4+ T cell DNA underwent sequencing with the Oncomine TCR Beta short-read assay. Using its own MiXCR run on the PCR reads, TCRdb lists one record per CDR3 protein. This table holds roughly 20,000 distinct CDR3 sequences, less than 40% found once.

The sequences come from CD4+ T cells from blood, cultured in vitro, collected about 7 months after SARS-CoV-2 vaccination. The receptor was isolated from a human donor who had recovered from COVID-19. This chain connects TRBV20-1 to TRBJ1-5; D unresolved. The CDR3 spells CSGGSPGRPSNQPQHF. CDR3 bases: TGCAGTGGCGGGAGTCCGGGCCGGCCGAGCAATCAGCCCCAGCATTTT.